Shown below are 9 T cell receptor beta chains from a single sample sequenced in a study of cytomegalovirus exposure and HLA in healthy donors. Here immunoSEQ multiplex PCR was the method, and the copy in TCRdb shows in-frame clones only, minus some. The table lists around 180,000 clones, roughly 84% of them singletons. Specimen: PBMCs. The receptors stem from a man aged 18 to 29 in good health and CMV-seropositive.

The J gene is TRBJ2-2, the V gene TRBV10-2, with 8 bases aligning to TRBD2. V dropped 6 bases and J dropped 4; count of bases not matched to a gene: 7. Germline assignment: CDR1 WSHSY and CDR2 SAAADI. The CDR3 runs to 15 residues. DNA for the CDR3: TGCGCCAGCAGGGGGACTAGGGGAATCACCGGGGAGCTGTTTTTT. Translation: CASRGTRGITGELFF.

The J gene is TRBJ1-5, the V gene TRBV30, with D tentatively TRBD1 (6 bases). Germline V gene sequence: CDR1 GTSNPN, CDR2 SVGIG (reference sequence). Trimming pared 3 bases from V and 1 base from J, leaving 16 bases between. The CDR3 consists of 16 residues. CDR3 amino acids: CAWSSETGRSNQPQHF. CDR3 coding DNA: TGTGCCTGGAGCAGCGAGACAGGTCGGAGCAATCAGCCCCAGCATTTT.

This chain connects TRBV2 to TRBJ2-3; TRBD1 matches at 7 bases. The CDR3 has 15 residues. With 5 bases clipped from V and 5 bases from J, the junction kept 10 bases outside the gene matches. Germline assignment: CDR1 SNHLY and CDR2 FYNNEI. The CDR3 DNA is TGTGCCAGCAGTCGGGACAGTGGGGCTGGAGATACGCAGTATTTT. Encoded protein: CASSRDSGAGDTQYF.

This clone came up once. The chain links TRBV30 to TRBJ2-2; D not certain. V shed 0 bases and J shed 6 bases, with 11 bases lying between them. The V gene's germline CDR1 is GTSNPN and CDR2 SVGIG (reference sequence). The CDR3 length is 14 residues. CDR3 coding DNA: TGTGCCTGGAGTGTACTCTCTTGGTCCGGGGAGCTGTTTTTT. Translated, it gives CAWSVLSWSGELFF.

This chain joins TRBV2 and TRBJ1-3; 8 bases are shared with TRBD1. Germline V gene sequence: CDR1 SNHLY, CDR2 FYNNEI. The CDR3 is 15 residues long. The ends lost 6 bases at V and 2 bases at J; junction bases unmatched: 6. The chain's CDR3 is CASSQDRVTGNTIYF. Here the CDR3 DNA reads TGTGCCAGCAGCCAGGACAGGGTGACTGGAAACACCATATATTTT.

The chain is built from TRBV25-1 and TRBJ2-1; 11 positions agree with TRBD1. The CDR3 is made up of 16 amino acids. V shed 9 bases, J shed 8 bases, and the junction held 15 bases outside the gene matches. The germline V gene has CDR1 MGHDK and CDR2 SYGVNS. The CDR3 coding sequence is TGTGCCAGAGCCTGGAGGCCCGGACAGGGGGCGGATGAGCAGTTCTTC. This codes for CARAWRPGQGADEQFF.

This clone was detected once. The chain combines TRBV7-2 with TRBJ2-7; D remains ambiguous. With 5 bases removed from V and 2 bases from J, the gap between germline ends came to 13 bases. This CDR3 is 14 amino acids long. Per germline, CDR1 SGHTA and CDR2 FQGNSA. The CDR3 region is CASSLRLKPYEQYF. The CDR3 DNA is TGTGCCAGCAGCCTGCGACTGAAGCCCTACGAGCAGTACTTC.

CDR3: CASREGRGFAGELFF. CDR3 coding DNA: TGTGCCAGCAGGGAGGGCAGGGGGTTCGCCGGGGAGCTGTTTTTT. This chain joins TRBV27 and TRBJ2-2; D is perhaps TRBD1 (7 bases). The V end was cut by 6 bases, the J end by 6 bases, with 17 bases between. Germline V gives CDR1 MNHEY, CDR2 SMNVEV (reference sequence). The CDR3 extends over 15 amino acids.

The rearrangement joins TRBV10-3 to TRBJ1-5; 7 bases line up with TRBD1. V shed 0 bases, J shed 3 bases, and the junction held 5 bases outside the gene matches. This CDR3 is built from 16 residues. Germline CDR1 is ENHRY and CDR2 is SYGVKD. DNA of the CDR3: TGTGCCATCAGTGAGTCGACGACAGGGAACAATCAGCCCCAGCATTTT. Residues: CAISESTTGNNQPQHF.